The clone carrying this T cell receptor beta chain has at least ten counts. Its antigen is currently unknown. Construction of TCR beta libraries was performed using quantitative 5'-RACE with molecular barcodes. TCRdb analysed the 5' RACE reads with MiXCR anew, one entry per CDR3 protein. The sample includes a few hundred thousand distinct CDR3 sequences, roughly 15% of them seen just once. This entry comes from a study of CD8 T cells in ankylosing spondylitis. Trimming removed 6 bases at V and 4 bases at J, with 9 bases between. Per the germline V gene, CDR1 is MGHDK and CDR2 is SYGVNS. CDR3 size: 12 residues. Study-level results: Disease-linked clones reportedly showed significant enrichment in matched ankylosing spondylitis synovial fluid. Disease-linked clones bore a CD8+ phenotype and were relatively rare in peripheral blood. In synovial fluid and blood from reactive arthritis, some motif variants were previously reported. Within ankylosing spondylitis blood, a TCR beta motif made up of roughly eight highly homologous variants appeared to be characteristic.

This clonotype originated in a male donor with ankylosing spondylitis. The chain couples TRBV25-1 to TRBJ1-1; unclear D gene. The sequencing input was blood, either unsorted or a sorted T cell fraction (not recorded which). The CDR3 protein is CASRGSVTEAFF. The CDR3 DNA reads TGTGCCAGCAGGGGCTCTGTCACTGAAGCTTTCTTT.